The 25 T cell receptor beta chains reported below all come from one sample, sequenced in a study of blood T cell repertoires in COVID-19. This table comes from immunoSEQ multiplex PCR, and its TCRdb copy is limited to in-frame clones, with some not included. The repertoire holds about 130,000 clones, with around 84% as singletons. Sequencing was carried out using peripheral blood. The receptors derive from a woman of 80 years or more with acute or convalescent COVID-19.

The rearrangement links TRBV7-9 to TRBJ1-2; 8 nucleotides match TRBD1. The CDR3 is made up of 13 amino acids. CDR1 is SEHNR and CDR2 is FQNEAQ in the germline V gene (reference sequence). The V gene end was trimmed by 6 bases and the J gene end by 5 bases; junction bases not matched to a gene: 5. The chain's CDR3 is CASSWTGRYGYTF. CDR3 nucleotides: TGTGCCAGCAGTTGGACAGGGAGGTATGGCTACACCTTC.

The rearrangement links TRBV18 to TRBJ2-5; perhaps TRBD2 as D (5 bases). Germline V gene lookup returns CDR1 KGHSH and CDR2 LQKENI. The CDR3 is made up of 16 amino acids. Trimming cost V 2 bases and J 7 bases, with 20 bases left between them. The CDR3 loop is CASSPRSGTVGRTQYF. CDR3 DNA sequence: TGTGCCAGCTCACCAAGGAGTGGAACGGTAGGGAGGACCCAGTACTTC.

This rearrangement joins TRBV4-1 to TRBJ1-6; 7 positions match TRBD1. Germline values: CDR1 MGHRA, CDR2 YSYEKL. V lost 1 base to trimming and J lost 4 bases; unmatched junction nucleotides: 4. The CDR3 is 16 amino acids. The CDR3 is CASSQGQGKYNSPLHF. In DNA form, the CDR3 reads TGCGCCAGCAGCCAAGGACAGGGCAAGTATAATTCACCCCTCCACTTT.

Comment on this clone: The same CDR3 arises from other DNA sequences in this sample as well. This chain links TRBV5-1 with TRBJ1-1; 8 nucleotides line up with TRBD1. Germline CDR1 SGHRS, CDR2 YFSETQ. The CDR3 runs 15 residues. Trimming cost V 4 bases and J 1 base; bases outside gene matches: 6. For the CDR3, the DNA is TGCGCCAGCAGCAGTATGACAGGGGCGAACACTGAAGCTTTCTTT. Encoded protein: CASSSMTGANTEAFF.

CDR3 loop: CASTPTGSSNQPQHF. In nucleotides, the CDR3 is TGTGCCAGTACCCCAACGGGAAGTAGCAATCAGCCCCAGCATTTT. V gene TRBV19 combines with J gene TRBJ1-5, with unresolved D. In germline, CDR1 is LNHDA, CDR2 SQIVND (reference sequence). This CDR3 spans 15 amino acids. V lost 7 bases and J 0 bases, leaving 13 bases between the germline ends.

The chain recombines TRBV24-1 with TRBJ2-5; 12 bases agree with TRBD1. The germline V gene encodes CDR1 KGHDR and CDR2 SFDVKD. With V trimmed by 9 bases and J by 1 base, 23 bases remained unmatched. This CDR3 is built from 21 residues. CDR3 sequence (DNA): TGTGCCACCTTACTTGGTTGGGACAGGGGGCGAGAGACCCTTGGCCAAGAGACCCAGTACTTC. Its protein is CATLLGWDRGRETLGQETQYF.

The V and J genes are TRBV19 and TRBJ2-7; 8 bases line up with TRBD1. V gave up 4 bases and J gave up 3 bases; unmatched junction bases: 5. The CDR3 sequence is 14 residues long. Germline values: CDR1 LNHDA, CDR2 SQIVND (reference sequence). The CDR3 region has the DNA TGTGCCAGTAGTACCCGGACAGGGAACTACGAGCAGTACTTC. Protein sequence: CASSTRTGNYEQYF.

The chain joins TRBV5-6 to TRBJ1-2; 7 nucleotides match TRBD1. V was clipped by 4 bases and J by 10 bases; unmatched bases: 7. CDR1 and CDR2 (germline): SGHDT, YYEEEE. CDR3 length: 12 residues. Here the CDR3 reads CASSLWDSVYTF. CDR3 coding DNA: TGTGCCAGCAGCCTATGGGACAGCGTCTACACCTTC.

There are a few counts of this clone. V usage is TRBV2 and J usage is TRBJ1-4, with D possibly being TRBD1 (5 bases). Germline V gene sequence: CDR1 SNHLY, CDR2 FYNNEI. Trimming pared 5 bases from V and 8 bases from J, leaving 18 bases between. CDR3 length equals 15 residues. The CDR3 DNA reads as TGTGCCAGCAGTACGGGTCAGGGCCGGGGGGAAAAACTGTTTTTT. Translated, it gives CASSTGQGRGEKLFF.

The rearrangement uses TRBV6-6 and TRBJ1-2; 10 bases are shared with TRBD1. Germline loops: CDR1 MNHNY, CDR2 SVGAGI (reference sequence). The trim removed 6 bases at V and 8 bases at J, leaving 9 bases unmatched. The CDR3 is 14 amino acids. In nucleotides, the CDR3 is TGTGCCAGCAGCTCGACCGGGACAGGGGTCGGCTACACCTTC. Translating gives CASSSTGTGVGYTF.

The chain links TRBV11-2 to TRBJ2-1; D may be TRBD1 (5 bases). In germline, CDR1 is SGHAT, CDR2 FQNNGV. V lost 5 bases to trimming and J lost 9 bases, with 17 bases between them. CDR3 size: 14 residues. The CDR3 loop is CASSQRGTGGEQFF. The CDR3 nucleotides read TGTGCCAGCAGCCAACGCGGCACAGGTGGTGAGCAGTTCTTC. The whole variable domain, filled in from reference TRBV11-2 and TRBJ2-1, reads EAGVAQSPRYKIIEKRQSVAFWCNPISGHATLYWYQQILGQGPKLLIQFQNNGVVDDSQLPKDRFSAERLKGVDSTLKIQPAKLEDSAVYLCASSQRGTGGEQFFGPGTRLTVL.

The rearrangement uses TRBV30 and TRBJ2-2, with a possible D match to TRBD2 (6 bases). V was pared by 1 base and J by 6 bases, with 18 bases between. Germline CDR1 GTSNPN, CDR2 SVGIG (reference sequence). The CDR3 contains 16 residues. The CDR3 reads CAWSGVGGPNAGELFF. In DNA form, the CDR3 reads TGTGCCTGGAGTGGCGTCGGGGGACCGAATGCCGGGGAGCTGTTTTTT.

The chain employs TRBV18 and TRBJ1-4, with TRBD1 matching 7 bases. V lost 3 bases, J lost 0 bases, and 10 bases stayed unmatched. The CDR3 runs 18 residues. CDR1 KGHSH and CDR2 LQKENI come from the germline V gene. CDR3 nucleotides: TGTGCCAGCTCACCGGGACTGGGACAGATAGCAACTAATGAAAAACTGTTTTTT. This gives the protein CASSPGLGQIATNEKLFF. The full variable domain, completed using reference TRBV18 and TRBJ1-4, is NAGVMQNPRHLVRRRGQEARLRCSPMKGHSHVYWYRQLPEEGLKFMVYLQKENIIDESGMPKERFSAEFPKEGPSILRIQQVVRGDSAAYFCASSPGLGQIATNEKLFFGSGTQLSVL.

CDR3 residues: CASSLTSGSLDTQYF. The CDR3, as DNA: TGTGCCAGCAGCTTAACTAGCGGGAGTCTGGATACGCAGTATTTT. This chain uses TRBV7-9 with TRBJ2-3, with TRBD2 matching over 11 bases. Germline V gene lookup returns CDR1 SEHNR and CDR2 FQNEAQ (reference sequence). Trimming cost V 2 bases and J 6 bases; bases outside gene matches: 4. The CDR3 runs 15 residues.

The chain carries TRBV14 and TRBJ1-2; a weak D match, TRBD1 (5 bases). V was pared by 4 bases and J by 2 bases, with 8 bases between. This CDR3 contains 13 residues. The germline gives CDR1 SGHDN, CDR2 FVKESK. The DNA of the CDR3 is TGTGCCAGCAGCCCCCAGGGCAACTATGGCTACACCTTC. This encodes CASSPQGNYGYTF.

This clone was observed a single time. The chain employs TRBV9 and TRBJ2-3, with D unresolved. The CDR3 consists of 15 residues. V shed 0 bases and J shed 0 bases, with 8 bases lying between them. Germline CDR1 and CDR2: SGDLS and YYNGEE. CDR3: CASSVGATSTDTQYF. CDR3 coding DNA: TGTGCCAGCAGCGTAGGGGCGACAAGCACAGATACGCAGTATTTT. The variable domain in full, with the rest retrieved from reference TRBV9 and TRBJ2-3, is DSGVTQTPKHLITATGQRVTLRCSPRSGDLSVYWYQQSLDQGLQFLIQYYNGEERAKGNILERFSAQQFPDLHSELNLSSLELGDSALYFCASSVGATSTDTQYFGPGTRLTVL.

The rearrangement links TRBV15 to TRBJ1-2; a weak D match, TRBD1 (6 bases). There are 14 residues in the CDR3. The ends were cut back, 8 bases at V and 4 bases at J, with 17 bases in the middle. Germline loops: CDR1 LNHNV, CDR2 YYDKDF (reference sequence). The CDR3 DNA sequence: TGTGCCACCGGCAATGGGGGGGCGGGCTATGGCTACACCTTC. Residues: CATGNGGAGYGYTF. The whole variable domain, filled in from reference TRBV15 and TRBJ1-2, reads DAMVIQNPRYQVTQFGKPVTLSCSQTLNHNVMYWYQQKSSQAPKLLFHYYDKDFNNEADTPDNFQSRRPNTSFCFLDIRSPGLGDTAMYLCATGNGGAGYGYTFGSGTRLTVV.

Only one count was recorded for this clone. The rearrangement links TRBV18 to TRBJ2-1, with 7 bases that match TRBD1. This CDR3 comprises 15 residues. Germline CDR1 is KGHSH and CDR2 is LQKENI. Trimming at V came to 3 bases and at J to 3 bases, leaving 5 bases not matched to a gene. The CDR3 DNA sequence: TGTGCCAGCTCACCGCGGCAGGGGGACTACAATGAGCAGTTCTTC. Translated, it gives CASSPRQGDYNEQFF.

CDR3: CSVPEKGHLIPKGQPQHF. CDR3 DNA sequence: TGCAGCGTTCCGGAAAAGGGACACTTAATTCCCAAAGGTCAGCCCCAGCATTTT. V usage is TRBV29-1 and J usage is TRBJ1-5; D is possibly TRBD1 (6 bases). The CDR3 consists of 18 residues. Trimming took 5 bases from V and 6 from J, leaving 29 bases between them. Looked up from germline, CDR1 is SQVTM and CDR2 is ANQGSEA.

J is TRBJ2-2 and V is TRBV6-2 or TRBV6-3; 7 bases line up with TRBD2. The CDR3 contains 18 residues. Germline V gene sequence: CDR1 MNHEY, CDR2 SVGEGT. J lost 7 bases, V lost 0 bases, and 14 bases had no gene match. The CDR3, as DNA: TGTGCCAGCAGTTACTCGATTTTCGCGGGAGTGCATAGCGGGGAGCTGTTTTTT. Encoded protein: CASSYSIFAGVHSGELFF.

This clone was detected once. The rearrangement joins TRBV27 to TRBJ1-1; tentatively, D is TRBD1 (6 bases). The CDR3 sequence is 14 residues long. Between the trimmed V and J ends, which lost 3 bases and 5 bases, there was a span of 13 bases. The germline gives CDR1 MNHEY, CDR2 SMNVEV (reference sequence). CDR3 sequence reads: CASSFGGPRTEAFF. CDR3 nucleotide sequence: TGTGCCAGCAGTTTCGGGGGGCCGCGGACTGAAGCTTTCTTT.

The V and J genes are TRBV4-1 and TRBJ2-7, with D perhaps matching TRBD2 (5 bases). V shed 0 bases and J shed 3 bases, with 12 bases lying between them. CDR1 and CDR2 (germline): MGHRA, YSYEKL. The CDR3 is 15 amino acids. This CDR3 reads CASSQEVRRGYEQYF. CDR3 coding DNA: TGCGCCAGCAGCCAAGAAGTACGCCGGGGCTACGAGCAGTACTTC.

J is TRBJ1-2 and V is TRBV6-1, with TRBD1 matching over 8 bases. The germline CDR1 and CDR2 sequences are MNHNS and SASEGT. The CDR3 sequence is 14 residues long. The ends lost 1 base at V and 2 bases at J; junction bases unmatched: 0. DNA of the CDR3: TGTGCCAGCAGTGAAGGGACAGGGAACTATGGCTACACCTTC. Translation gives CASSEGTGNYGYTF.

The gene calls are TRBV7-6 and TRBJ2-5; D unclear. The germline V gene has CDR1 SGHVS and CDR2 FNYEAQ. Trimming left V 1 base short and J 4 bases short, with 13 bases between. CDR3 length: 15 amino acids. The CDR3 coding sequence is TGTGCCAGCAGCTTAGAAGGTAGCCCCCCAGAGACCCAGTACTTC. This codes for CASSLEGSPPETQYF. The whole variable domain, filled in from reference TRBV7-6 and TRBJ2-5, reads GAGVSQSPRYKVTKRGQDVALRCDPISGHVSLYWYRQALGQGPEFLTYFNYEAQQDKSGLPNDRFSAERPEGSISTLTIQRTEQRDSAMYRCASSLEGSPPETQYFGPGTRLLVL.

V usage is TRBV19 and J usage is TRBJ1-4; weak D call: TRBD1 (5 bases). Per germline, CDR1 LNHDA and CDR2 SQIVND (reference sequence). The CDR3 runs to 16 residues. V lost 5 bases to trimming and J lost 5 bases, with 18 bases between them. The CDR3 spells CASSSESGIGNEKLFF. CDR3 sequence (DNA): TGTGCCAGTAGTTCTGAATCAGGGATAGGGAATGAAAAACTGTTTTTT.